This T cell receptor (beta chain) was captured in a study of cytomegalovirus exposure and HLA in healthy donors. Whole-study findings and limits: Common viral pathogens were later found to be apparently linked to several of the most significant clusters. Across HLA loci, a later analysis found differing TCR association rates, with DRB1 most and HLA-C fewest. Earlier analysis looked at TCR beta V segments, and most were productive about 90% or about 30% of the time. In a later analysis, a genetic analysis reported fewer productive-TCR N-insertions in an Asian-associated ancestry cluster than the cohort average.

Primers for the PCR totalled 60 Vbeta and 13 Jbeta. Generated by immunoSEQ multiplex PCR, the TCRdb table keeps only in-frame clones and is missing some. The data hold over 65,000 clones, with less than 80% observed a single time. In the case of this clone: Its antigen is still unknown.

The sequence came from a woman in her forties or fifties in good health and CMV-seropositive. The specimen was PBMCs.

The CDR3: CASSLGAGGALIEQFF. The CDR3 DNA sequence: TGTGCCAGCAGCTTGGGGGCCGGGGGGGCCCTAATTGAGCAGTTCTTC. The chain joins TRBV5-6 to TRBJ2-1, with TRBD2 matching over 8 bases. CDR3 size: 16 residues. The J segment lost 9 bases and the V segment lost 0 bases, leaving 11 bases of the junction unmatched. CDR1 and CDR2 (germline): SGHDT, YYEEEE.